The rows below give T cell receptor beta chains drawn from one sample of a study of cytomegalovirus exposure and HLA in healthy donors. The method was immunoSEQ multiplex PCR; TCRdb's version includes in-frame clones alone and lacks a portion of them. Of some 130,000 clones in the sample, approximately 84% are singletons; the top ten hold around 27%. Sequencing was performed on PBMCs. These receptors all stem from a young man in good health and CMV-seropositive. CDR3s include the opening cysteine and the closing phenylalanine or tryptophan. The D gene is left open where the match is weak. The size of a clone is reported for some rows only, either as once, few or many, or as a class for expanded clones.

J | D | V | size | DNA | CDR3
TRBJ1-4 | TRBD1 | TRBV5-1 | . | TGCGCCAGCAGCCCCTCAGGGGGCATGGGTGAAAAACTGTTTTTT | CASSPSGGMGEKLFF
TRBJ2-1 | TRBD1 | TRBV11-2 | . | TGTGCCAGCAACCGTCCCGGGACAGGGTATGGTGAGCAGTTCTTC | CASNRPGTGYGEQFF
TRBJ1-2 | TRBD1 | TRBV10-2 | . | TGCGCCAGCAGGGTTCCGGGACAGGGAGCCTATGGCTACACCTTC | CASRVPGQGAYGYTF
TRBJ1-6 | . | TRBV10-3 | few | TGTGCCATCAGTGAGACCCCGGGTTCACCCCTCCACTTT | CAISETPGSPLHF
TRBJ2-3 | . | TRBV7-9 | . | TGTGCCAGCAGCTGGGGGCAGGATACGCAGTATTTT | CASSWGQDTQYF
TRBJ2-7 | . | TRBV4-3 | . | TGCGCCAGCAGCCAAGACGGGGGGCCCCACGAGCAGTACTTC | CASSQDGGPHEQYF
TRBJ2-1 | TRBD2 | TRBV11-2 | . | TGTGCCAGCAGCCCCTGGCGTACTAGCGTTTACAATGAGCAGTTCTTC | CASSPWRTSVYNEQFF
TRBJ2-3 | TRBD2 | TRBV30 | . | TGTGCCTGGGCCGGGCCGGGACTAGCGGGAGATACGCAGTATTTT | CAWAGPGLAGDTQYF
TRBJ1-2 | TRBD1 | TRBV5-1 | . | TGCGCCAGCAGCGGACAGGGATGGGGCTACACCTTC | CASSGQGWGYTF
TRBJ1-1 | . | TRBV4-3 | . | TGCGCCAGCAGCCAAGGAGCCCATAACACTGAAGCTTTCTTT | CASSQGAHNTEAFF
TRBJ1-2 | TRBD1 | TRBV2 | few | TGTGCCAGCAGTGAACCTTGGACAGGCTATGGCTACACCTTC | CASSEPWTGYGYTF
TRBJ2-3 | TRBD2 | TRBV5-1 | . | TGCGCCAGCAGCTTAGGGACACTAGCGGGAGTGGAGACAGATACGCAGTATTTT | CASSLGTLAGVETDTQYF
TRBJ2-1 | TRBD2 | TRBV7-9 | . | TGTGCCAGCAGCCCCCGACTAGCGGGAGTCGATGAGCAGTTCTTC | CASSPRLAGVDEQFF
TRBJ1-2 | TRBD1 | TRBV5-5 | . | TGTGCCAGCAGCTTAGACGCAGGGGGCTATGGCTACACCTTC | CASSLDAGGYGYTF
TRBJ2-6 | . | TRBV5-4 | . | TGTGCCAGCAGCCGGGCAGGGTCTGGGGCCAACGTCCTGACTTTC | CASSRAGSGANVLTF
TRBJ1-4 | . | TRBV9 | . | TGTGCCAGCAGCGCGGAGGGGGGGGCCATTACTAATGAAAAACTGTTTTTT | CASSAEGGAITNEKLFF
TRBJ2-1 | . | TRBV5-1 | . | TGCGCCAGCAGCTTGGGGCGGGGCTTTAACAATGAGCAGTTCTTC | CASSLGRGFNNEQFF
TRBJ2-2 | . | TRBV2 | . | TGTGCCAGCAACAGGCTGAACACCGGGGAGCTGTTTTTT | CASNRLNTGELFF
TRBJ1-4 | . | TRBV7-9 | . | TGTGCCAGCAGCTCGGAGACGTCCGCAACTAATGAAAAACTGTTTTTT | CASSSETSATNEKLFF
TRBJ2-7 | . | TRBV7-2 | . | TGTGCCAGCAGCTTGGCCGAAGGGGTATTCTACGAGCAGTACTTC | CASSLAEGVFYEQYF
TRBJ2-7 | TRBD2 | TRBV5-1 | . | TGCGCCAGCAGCTTGGTCGTTAGCGGGGACTACGAGCAGTACTTC | CASSLVVSGDYEQYF
TRBJ2-6 | . | TRBV5-1 | . | TGCGCCAGCAGCGTGACGGGGGTAGTGTCCGGGGCCAACGTCCTGACTTTC | CASSVTGVVSGANVLTF
TRBJ2-5 | . | TRBV18 | . | TGTGCCAGCTCACCTGAGGGGGTGGAGACCCAGTACTTC | CASSPEGVETQYF
TRBJ1-1 | TRBD1 | TRBV7-2 | . | TGTGCCAGCAGCTACGCGACAGGGGGCTATACTGAAGCTTTCTTT | CASSYATGGYTEAFF
TRBJ2-3 | . | TRBV11-2 | . | TGTGCCAGCGAGGGGGAACTGGCAGATACGCAGTATTTT | CASEGELADTQYF
TRBJ1-1 | . | TRBV27 | . | TGTGCCAGCAGTTCACCCCCCACGGGGGGTGGCACTGAAGCTTTCTTT | CASSSPPTGGGTEAFF
TRBJ1-1 | TRBD1 | TRBV27 | . | TGTGCCAGCAGTCCATACCGGGACAGATACACTGAAGCTTTCTTT | CASSPYRDRYTEAFF
TRBJ2-3 | TRBD2 | TRBV5-4 | . | TGTGCCAGCAGCCCTGGGGGGGTCACAGATACGCAGTATTTT | CASSPGGVTDTQYF
TRBJ2-1 | . | TRBV7-9 | once | TGTGCCAGCAGCTTAGCTAGGGGGGGTCTCTCCACCTCCTACAATGAGCAGTTCTTC | CASSLARGGLSTSYNEQFF
TRBJ1-5 | . | TRBV7-9 | . | TGTGCCAGCAGCGGCATCGACAGCATTCTCAATCAGCCCCAGCATTTT | CASSGIDSILNQPQHF
TRBJ2-1 | TRBD2 | TRBV29-1 | . | TGCAGCGTGACTAGCGAGGCCTACAATGAGCAGTTCTTC | CSVTSEAYNEQFF
TRBJ2-5 | . | TRBV7-9 | . | TGTGCCAGCAGCTATACCGGCAGGCAAGAGACCCAGTACTTC | CASSYTGRQETQYF
TRBJ1-1 | . | TRBV7-9 | once | TGTGCCAGCAGCTTAGTAGCCTCCGGGGATCTGAACACTGAAGCTTTCTTT | CASSLVASGDLNTEAFF
TRBJ2-2 | TRBD1 | TRBV5-1 | . | TGCGCCAGCAGCTTGGCCCCACAGGGGGCTGCGGGCACCGGGGAGCTGTTTTTT | CASSLAPQGAAGTGELFF
TRBJ2-3 | . | TRBV25-1 | many | TGTGCCAGCAGTGAGGGGCGAACCCCCGTAACGCAGTATTTT | CASSEGRTPVTQYF
TRBJ1-1 | . | TRBV5-1 | few | TGCGCCAGCAGCTTGGGACAACTTGAAGCTTTCTTT | CASSLGQLEAFF
TRBJ1-1 | . | TRBV5-1 | . | TGCGCCAGCACGTTAGGGGGGAACACTGAAGCTTTCTTT | CASTLGGNTEAFF
TRBJ2-1 | TRBD2 | TRBV19 | . | TGTGCCAGTAGTATAAAACTAGCGGGAACCCATGAGCAGTTCTTC | CASSIKLAGTHEQFF
TRBJ2-5 | TRBD2 | TRBV5-1 | few | TGCGCCAGCAGTACTAGCGGGGGGGCCCGGGGGACCCAGTACTTC | CASSTSGGARGTQYF
TRBJ2-2 | . | TRBV7-3 | . | TGTGCCAGCAGCTTAATTGGGCCGTACCGATCGAACACCGGGGAGCTGTTTTTT | CASSLIGPYRSNTGELFF
TRBJ2-7 | TRBD2 | TRBV2 | . | TGTGCCAGCAAGGGGACTAGCGGGACTTGGACCTACGAGCAGTACTTC | CASKGTSGTWTYEQYF